These 23 T cell receptor beta chains share one sample of origin, sequenced in a study of post-analysis software for immune sequencing data. These TCRs are of unknown antigen specificity. Study results and limitations: When patients were compared with controls, four or five TRBV segments were more frequent, TRBV5-6, TRBV5-1 and TRBV20-1 among them.

Unique molecular identifiers tagged the TCR beta cDNA libraries. MiXCR, run by TCRdb on the PCR reads, gives a single entry per CDR3 protein. The sample gives 750,000 to 950,000 distinct CDR3 sequences, roughly 50% of which show up once; about 4.8% is in the top ten. Sequences were obtained from blood. Every receptor here comes from a girl aged 10-17 years with multiple sclerosis.

This clonotype was detected a few times. The V call is TRBV5-1, the J call TRBJ2-5, with TRBD1 matching 12 bases. Germline trimming cut 9 bases from V and 4 bases from J; bases unmatched to any gene: 4. Germline V gene data show CDR1 as SGHRS and CDR2 as YFSETQ. CDR3 length equals 13 residues. The CDR3 nucleotides are TGCGCCACAGGGGGACAGGGGGCAGAGACCCAGTACTTC. Its translation is CATGGQGAETQYF.

This clonotype was counted a few times. The CDR3 sequence: CASSPRTGADTDTQYF. The CDR3, as DNA: TGTGCCAGCTCACCTAGGACAGGGGCCGACACAGATACGCAGTATTTT. The rearrangement links TRBV18 to TRBJ2-3, with 9 bases that match TRBD1. This CDR3 contains 16 residues. J gave up 2 bases and V 3 bases, and 6 bases lay outside the gene matches. From germline, CDR1 is KGHSH and CDR2 LQKENI.

The gene calls are TRBV6-1 and TRBJ2-7, with D perhaps assigned TRBD1 or TRBD2 (5 bases each). V lost 8 bases, J lost 6 bases, and 11 bases lay in between. CDR3 length equals 11 residues. Per germline, CDR1 MNHNS and CDR2 SASEGT. This chain's CDR3 is CASAPGSEQYF. In DNA, the CDR3 is TGTGCCAGCGCGCCAGGGAGCGAGCAGTACTTC.

The chain links TRBV7-9 to TRBJ2-6; unclear D gene. Germline CDR1 and CDR2: SEHNR and FQNEAQ (reference sequence). Trimming shortened V by 0 bases and J by 4 bases, and 10 bases separated the two germline ends. The CDR3 runs to 16 residues. The CDR3 protein is CASSLAQPSGANVLTF. The DNA of the CDR3 is TGTGCCAGCAGCTTAGCGCAGCCCTCCGGGGCCAACGTCCTGACTTTC.

V gene TRBV7-3 combines with J gene TRBJ2-1, with 16 bases lining up with TRBD2. Germline-derived CDR1 and CDR2 are SGHTA and FQGTGA. J gave up 8 bases and V 4 bases, and 8 bases lay outside the gene matches. The CDR3 loop spans 17 amino acids. The CDR3 reads CASSSWGLAGGFHEQFF. The CDR3 DNA reads as TGTGCCAGCAGCTCCTGGGGACTAGCGGGAGGGTTCCATGAGCAGTTCTTC.

The chain is built from TRBV10-3 and TRBJ1-2; possible D gene TRBD1, 6 bases. CDR1 is ENHRY, CDR2 SYGVKD, per germline. There are 13 residues in the CDR3. Trimming took off 0 bases at V and 13 bases at J, with 15 bases between the two ends. The CDR3: CAISESTPDRCTF. The CDR3 DNA is TGTGCCATCAGTGAGTCGACTCCCGACAGGTGCACCTTC.

There are a few counts of this clonotype. The chain combines TRBV12-3 or TRBV12-4 with TRBJ1-1; unclear D gene. Trimming left V 6 bases short and J 1 base short, with 9 bases between. This CDR3 contains 13 residues. The CDR3 sequence is CASRIDGNTEAFF. CDR3 coding DNA: TGTGCCAGCAGGATCGACGGGAACACTGAAGCTTTCTTT.

The CDR3 reads CASSLEGQGESPLHF. The CDR3 DNA reads as TGCGCCAGCAGCTTGGAGGGACAGGGAGAGTCACCCCTCCACTTT. The genes are TRBV5-1 and TRBJ1-6; TRBD1 matches at 9 bases. V lost 0 bases, J lost 10 bases, and 5 bases stayed unmatched. Germline V CDR1 and CDR2: SGHRS, YFSETQ. The length of the CDR3 is 15 residues. Using reference TRBV5-1 and TRBJ1-6 for the parts outside the CDR3, the full variable domain is KAGVTQTPRYLIKTRGQQVTLSCSPISGHRSVSWYQQTPGQGLQFLFEYFSETQRNKGNFPGRFSGRQFSNSRSEMNVSTLELGDSALYLCASSLEGQGESPLHFGNGTRLTVT.

This rearrangement joins TRBV4-1 to TRBJ2-4, with 7 bases matching TRBD2. Matching the DNA end better, TRBJ2-7 makes the J call doubtful. The CDR3 contains 15 residues. Germline assignment: CDR1 MGHRA and CDR2 YSYEKL. This chain's CDR3 is CASSQEFAGVNEQYF. The CDR3 region has the DNA TGCGCCAGCAGCCAAGAATTCGCGGGGGTCAACGAGCAGTACTTC.

CDR3 residues: CASSLLGQGSGANVLTF. DNA for the CDR3: TGCGCCAGCAGCTTGTTGGGACAGGGTTCTGGGGCCAACGTCCTGACTTTC. This chain joins TRBV5-1 and TRBJ2-6, with 9 bases aligning to TRBD1. This CDR3 region has 17 residues. J gave up 1 base and V 1 base, and 3 bases lay outside the gene matches. Germline-derived CDR1 and CDR2 are SGHRS and YFSETQ.

Remarks on this clonotype: A junction end diverges from the germline sequence, so it may reflect a read error. V is TRBV29-1 and J is TRBJ2-6; TRBD1 is a possible D gene (5 bases). CDR3 length: 17 residues. Germline V gives CDR1 SQVTM, CDR2 ANQGSEA. CDR3: CSVVGSRSLSGANVRTF. CDR3 nucleotide sequence: TGCAGCGTTGTAGGTTCGCGGAGTCTCTCTGGGGCCAACGTCCGGACTTTC.

This clonotype was found once. The chain carries TRBV24-1 and TRBJ2-5; TRBD1 matches at 7 bases. The CDR3 is made up of 15 amino acids. J was trimmed by 2 bases and V by 1 base; bases with no gene match: 3. CDR1 is KGHDR and CDR2 is SFDVKD in the germline V gene. The CDR3 region has the DNA TGTGCCACCAGTGATTTCCGGGACAGACAAGAGACCCAGTACTTC. Its translation: CATSDFRDRQETQYF.

This chain uses TRBV6-6 with TRBJ2-7, with 13 bases matching TRBD2. The V gene end was trimmed by 0 bases and the J gene end by 2 bases; junction bases not matched to a gene: 1. From germline, CDR1 is MNHNY and CDR2 SVGAGI (reference sequence). The CDR3 loop spans 16 amino acids. The CDR3 spells CASSYSTSGRAYEQYF. The CDR3 nucleotides are TGTGCCAGCAGTTACTCAACTAGCGGGAGGGCCTACGAGCAGTACTTC.

The rearrangement joins TRBV15 to TRBJ2-4; TRBD2 matches at 7 bases. The V and J ends lost 4 bases and 13 bases, in that order; junction bases with no gene match: 16. This CDR3 comprises 15 residues. CDR1 is LNHNV and CDR2 is YYDKDF in the germline V gene (reference sequence). The CDR3 DNA follows: TGTGCCACCAGCATTAGGGAGCGGGGCTACAATGAGCAGTACTTC. Translating it yields CATSIRERGYNEQYF.

This sequence joins TRBV10-3 and TRBJ2-7, with 10 bases fitting TRBD2. The CDR3 runs to 17 residues. Losses at the gene ends were 2 bases for V and 0 bases for J; bases not matched to a gene: 7. Germline V gives CDR1 ENHRY, CDR2 SYGVKD. CDR3 region: CAISEDSGRPSSYEQYF. DNA of the CDR3: TGTGCCATCAGTGAGGATAGCGGGAGGCCTAGCTCCTACGAGCAGTACTTC.

This chain uses TRBV29-1 with TRBJ2-1; D is uncertain. V was cut by 6 bases and J by 1 base, with 13 bases left in between. The CDR3 is 14 residues long. Germline V gene sequence: CDR1 SQVTM, CDR2 ANQGSEA. CDR3: CSVSRNSSYNEQFF. DNA of the CDR3: TGCAGCGTGAGCCGGAACTCTTCCTACAATGAGCAGTTCTTC.

The gene calls are TRBV24-1 and TRBJ1-1; D possibly corresponds to TRBD1 (5 bases). Germline V CDR1 and CDR2: KGHDR, SFDVKD. The CDR3 consists of 13 residues. The V and J ends lost 3 bases and 8 bases respectively, with 12 bases between them. The DNA of the CDR3 is TGTGCCACCAGTGATCCAAACCGGGACGAAGCTTTCTTT. Residues: CATSDPNRDEAFF.

The chain has TRBV6-1 and TRBJ2-1, with 7 bases identical to TRBD2. Germline loops: CDR1 MNHNS, CDR2 SASEGT. V dropped 4 bases and J dropped 8; count of bases not matched to a gene: 11. The CDR3 has 15 amino acids. The CDR3 is CASSGREATGYEQFF. CDR3 DNA: TGTGCCAGCAGTGGTCGGGAGGCCACGGGGTATGAGCAGTTCTTC.

This clonotype was detected a few times. The genes are TRBV7-2 and TRBJ1-6; possibly TRBD1 for D (5 bases). The CDR3 is made up of 15 amino acids. Germline CDR1 SGHTA, CDR2 FQGNSA. V was shortened by 2 bases and J by 7 bases, with 12 bases between the two germline ends. CDR3 nucleotide sequence: TGTGCCAGCAGCTTATCGGTCAGGGCAAATTCACCCCTCCACTTT. The encoded protein is CASSLSVRANSPLHF.

This clonotype was seen only a few times. The V and J genes are TRBV20-1 and TRBJ2-3, with D tentatively TRBD1 (6 bases). Trimming left V 7 bases short and J 2 bases short, with 19 bases between. The CDR3 has 15 residues. The germline gives CDR1 DFQATT, CDR2 SNEGSKA (reference sequence). CDR3 protein: CSGRGTSLYTDTQYF. In DNA form, the CDR3 reads TGCAGTGGCAGAGGGACATCTCTATACACAGATACGCAGTATTTT.

In the case of this clonotype: The CDR3 ends on some other residue instead of the conserved phenylalanine or tryptophan, so this is likely a read error. This chain connects TRBV29-1 to TRBJ2-3, with D possibly being TRBD2 (6 bases). Germline V gene lookup returns CDR1 SQVTM and CDR2 ANQGSEA. V was clipped by 7 bases and J by 4 bases, with 9 bases between them. This CDR3 region has 11 residues. The CDR3 protein is CSAGEADTQYV. The CDR3 DNA sequence: TGCAGCGCTGGGGAGGCAGATACGCAGTATGTT.

In this sample, this clonotype turned up a few times. The V gene is TRBV29-1, the J gene TRBJ1-2; D gene ambiguous. CDR3 length: 12 residues. V was cut by 7 bases and J by 2 bases, with 11 bases left in between. Germline CDR1 reads SQVTM; CDR2 reads ANQGSEA. The DNA of the CDR3 is TGCAGCGCTGCGGACGGGAACTATGGCTACACCTTC. It specifies CSAADGNYGYTF.

The V call is TRBV10-3, the J call TRBJ1-4, with TRBD1 as a possible D gene (5 bases). Germline V gives CDR1 ENHRY, CDR2 SYGVKD. The V and J ends lost 7 bases and 0 bases respectively, with 9 bases between them. This CDR3 contains 14 residues. The CDR3 sequence is CAIKEGPTNEKLFF. CDR3 coding DNA: TGTGCCATCAAAGAGGGACCAACTAATGAAAAACTGTTTTTT.